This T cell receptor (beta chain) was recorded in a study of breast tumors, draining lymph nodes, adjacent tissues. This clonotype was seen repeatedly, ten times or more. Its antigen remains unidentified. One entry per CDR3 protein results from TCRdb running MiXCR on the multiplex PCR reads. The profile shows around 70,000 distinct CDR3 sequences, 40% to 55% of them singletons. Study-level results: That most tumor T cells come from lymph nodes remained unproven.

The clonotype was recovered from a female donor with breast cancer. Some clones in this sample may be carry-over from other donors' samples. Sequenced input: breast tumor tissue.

As DNA, the CDR3 is TGCAGTGCTAGAGATCCCATCGGCGGGCGAACCTACAATGAGCAGTTCTTC. Its translation is CSARDPIGGRTYNEQFF. J is TRBJ2-1 and V is TRBV20-1; tentative D call: TRBD2 (5 bases). V lost 0 bases and J 2 bases, leaving 17 bases between the germline ends. Germline V gives CDR1 DFQATT, CDR2 SNEGSKA (reference sequence). This CDR3 region has 17 residues.